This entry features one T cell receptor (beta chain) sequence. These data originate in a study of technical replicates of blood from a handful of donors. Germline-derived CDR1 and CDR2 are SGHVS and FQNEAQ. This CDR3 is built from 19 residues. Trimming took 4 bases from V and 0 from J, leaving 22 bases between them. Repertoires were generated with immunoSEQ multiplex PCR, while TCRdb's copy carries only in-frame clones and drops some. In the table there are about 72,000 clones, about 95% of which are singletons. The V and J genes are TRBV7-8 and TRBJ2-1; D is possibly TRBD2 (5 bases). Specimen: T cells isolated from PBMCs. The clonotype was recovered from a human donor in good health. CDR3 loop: CASSSPLNYRGSSYNEQFF. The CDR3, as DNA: TGTGCCAGCAGCTCCCCCTTAAACTATCGTGGGAGCTCCTACAATGAGCAGTTCTTC.